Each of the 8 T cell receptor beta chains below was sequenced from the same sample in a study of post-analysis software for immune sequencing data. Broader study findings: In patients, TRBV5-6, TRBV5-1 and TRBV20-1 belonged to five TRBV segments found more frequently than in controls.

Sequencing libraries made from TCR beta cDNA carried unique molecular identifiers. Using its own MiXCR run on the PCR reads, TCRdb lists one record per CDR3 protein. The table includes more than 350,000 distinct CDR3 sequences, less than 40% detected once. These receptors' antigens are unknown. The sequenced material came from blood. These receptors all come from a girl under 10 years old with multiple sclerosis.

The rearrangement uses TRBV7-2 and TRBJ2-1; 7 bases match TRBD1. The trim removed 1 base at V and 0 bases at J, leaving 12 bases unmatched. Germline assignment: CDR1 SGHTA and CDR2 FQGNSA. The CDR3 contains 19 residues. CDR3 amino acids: CASSLGARQGLSSYNEQFF. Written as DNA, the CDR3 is TGTGCCAGCAGCTTAGGGGCTAGACAGGGTCTGAGCTCCTACAATGAGCAGTTCTTC.

DNA of the CDR3: TGTGCCAGCAGGATGGGACAAACTGTATACGAGCAGTACTTC. Translation gives CASRMGQTVYEQYF. This sequence joins TRBV5-5 and TRBJ2-7, with a possible D match to TRBD1 (6 bases). This CDR3 comprises 14 residues. Trimming cost V 5 bases and J 4 bases, with 16 bases left between them. CDR1 SGHKS and CDR2 YYEKEE come from the germline V gene (reference sequence). The whole variable domain, remainder taken from reference TRBV5-5 and TRBJ2-7, is DAGVTQSPTHLIKTRGQQVTLRCSPISGHKSVSWYQQVLGQGPQFIFQYYEKEERGRGNFPDRFSARQFPNYSSELNVNALLLGDSALYLCASRMGQTVYEQYFGPGTRLTVT.

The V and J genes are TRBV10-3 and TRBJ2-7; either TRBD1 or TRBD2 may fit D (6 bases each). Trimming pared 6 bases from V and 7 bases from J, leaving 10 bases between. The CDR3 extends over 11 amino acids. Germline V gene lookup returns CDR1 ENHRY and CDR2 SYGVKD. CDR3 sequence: CAIRGGIEQYF. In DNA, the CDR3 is TGTGCCATCAGAGGGGGGATTGAGCAGTACTTC.

The CDR3 DNA reads TGTGCCAGCAGCGTGGTCGGGGGGGCAAGCTCCTACAATGAGCAGTTCTTC. Residues: CASSVVGGASSYNEQFF. The rearrangement joins TRBV9 to TRBJ2-1; TRBD2 matches at 8 bases. CDR3 length: 17 residues. Germline trimming cut 2 bases from V and 0 bases from J; bases unmatched to any gene: 7. CDR1 is SGDLS, CDR2 YYNGEE, per germline.

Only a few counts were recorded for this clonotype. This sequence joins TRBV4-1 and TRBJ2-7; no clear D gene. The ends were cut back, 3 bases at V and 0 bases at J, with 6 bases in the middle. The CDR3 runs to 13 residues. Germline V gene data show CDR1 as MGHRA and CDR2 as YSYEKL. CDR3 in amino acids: CASSQTVSYEQYF. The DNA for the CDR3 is TGCGCCAGCAGCCAGACGGTCTCCTACGAGCAGTACTTC.

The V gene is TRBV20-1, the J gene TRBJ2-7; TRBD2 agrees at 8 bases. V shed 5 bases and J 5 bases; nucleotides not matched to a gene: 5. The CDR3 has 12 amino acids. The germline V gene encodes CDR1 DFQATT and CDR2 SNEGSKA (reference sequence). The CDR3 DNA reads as TGCAGTGCTCCGGGACTAGGGGACGAGCAGTACTTC. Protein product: CSAPGLGDEQYF.

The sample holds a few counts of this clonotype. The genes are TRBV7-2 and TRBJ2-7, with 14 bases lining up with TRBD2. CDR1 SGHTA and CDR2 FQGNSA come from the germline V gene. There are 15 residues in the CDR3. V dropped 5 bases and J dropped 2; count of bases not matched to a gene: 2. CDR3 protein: CASSLTSGRAYEQYF. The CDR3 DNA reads TGTGCCAGCAGCCTGACTAGCGGGAGGGCCTACGAGCAGTACTTC.

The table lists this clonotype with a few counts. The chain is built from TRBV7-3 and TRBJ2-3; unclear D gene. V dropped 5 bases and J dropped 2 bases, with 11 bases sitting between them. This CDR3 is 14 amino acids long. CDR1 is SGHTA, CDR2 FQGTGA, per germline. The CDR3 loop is CASSPSKDTDTQYF. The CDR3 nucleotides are TGTGCCAGCAGCCCCTCGAAGGACACAGATACGCAGTATTTT.